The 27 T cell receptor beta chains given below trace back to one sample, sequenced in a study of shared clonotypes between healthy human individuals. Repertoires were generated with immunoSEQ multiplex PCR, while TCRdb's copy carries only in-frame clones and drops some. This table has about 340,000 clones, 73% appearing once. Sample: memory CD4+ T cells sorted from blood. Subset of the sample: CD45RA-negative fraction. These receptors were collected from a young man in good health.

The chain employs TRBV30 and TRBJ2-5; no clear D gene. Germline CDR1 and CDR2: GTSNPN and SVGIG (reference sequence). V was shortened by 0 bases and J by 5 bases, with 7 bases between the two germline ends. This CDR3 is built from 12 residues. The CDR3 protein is CAWSVLRETQYF. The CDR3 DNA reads TGTGCCTGGAGTGTACTGAGGGAGACCCAGTACTTC.

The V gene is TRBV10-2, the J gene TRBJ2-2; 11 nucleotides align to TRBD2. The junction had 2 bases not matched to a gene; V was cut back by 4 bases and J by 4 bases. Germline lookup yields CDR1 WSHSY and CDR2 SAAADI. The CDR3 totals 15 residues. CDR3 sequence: CASSVLAGGTGELFF. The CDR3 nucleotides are TGCGCCAGCAGTGTTCTAGCGGGGGGCACCGGGGAGCTGTTTTTT.

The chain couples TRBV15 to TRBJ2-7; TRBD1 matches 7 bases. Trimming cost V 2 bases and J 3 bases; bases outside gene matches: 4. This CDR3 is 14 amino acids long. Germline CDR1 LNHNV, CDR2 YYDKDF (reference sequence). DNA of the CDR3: TGTGCCACCAGCAGAACCCGGGACAGCTACGAGCAGTACTTC. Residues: CATSRTRDSYEQYF.

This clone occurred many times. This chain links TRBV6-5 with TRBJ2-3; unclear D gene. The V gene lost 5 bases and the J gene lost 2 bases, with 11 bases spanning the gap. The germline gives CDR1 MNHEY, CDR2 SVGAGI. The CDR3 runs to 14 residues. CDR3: CASSPTAYTDTQYF. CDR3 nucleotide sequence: TGTGCCAGCAGTCCTACGGCTTACACAGATACGCAGTATTTT.

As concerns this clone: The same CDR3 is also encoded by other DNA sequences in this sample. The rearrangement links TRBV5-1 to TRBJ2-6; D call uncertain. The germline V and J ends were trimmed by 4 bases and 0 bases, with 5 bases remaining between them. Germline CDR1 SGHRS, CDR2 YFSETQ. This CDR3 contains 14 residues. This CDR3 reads CASSRDSGANVLTF. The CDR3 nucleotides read TGCGCCAGCAGCAGGGACTCTGGGGCCAACGTCCTGACTTTC.

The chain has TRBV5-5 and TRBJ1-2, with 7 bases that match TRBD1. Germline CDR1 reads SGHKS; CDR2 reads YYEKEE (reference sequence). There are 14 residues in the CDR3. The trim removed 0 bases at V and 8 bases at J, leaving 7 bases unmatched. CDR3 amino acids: CASSLETGREGYTF. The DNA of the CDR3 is TGTGCCAGCAGCTTGGAGACAGGGCGAGAAGGCTACACCTTC. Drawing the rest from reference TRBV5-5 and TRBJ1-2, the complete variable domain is DAGVTQSPTHLIKTRGQQVTLRCSPISGHKSVSWYQQVLGQGPQFIFQYYEKEERGRGNFPDRFSARQFPNYSSELNVNALLLGDSALYLCASSLETGREGYTFGSGTRLTVV.

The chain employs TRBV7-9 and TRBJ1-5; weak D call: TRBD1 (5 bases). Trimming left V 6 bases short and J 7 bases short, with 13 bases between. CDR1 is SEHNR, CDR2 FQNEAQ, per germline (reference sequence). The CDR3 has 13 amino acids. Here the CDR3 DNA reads TGTGCCAGCAGACGGGGGAGGGAGCAGCCCCAGCATTTT. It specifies CASRRGREQPQHF.

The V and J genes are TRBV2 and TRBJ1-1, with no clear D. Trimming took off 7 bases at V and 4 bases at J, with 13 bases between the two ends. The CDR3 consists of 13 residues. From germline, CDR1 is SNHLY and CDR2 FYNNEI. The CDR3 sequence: CASNGESGTEAFF. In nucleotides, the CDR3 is TGTGCCAGCAATGGGGAATCGGGCACTGAAGCTTTCTTT.

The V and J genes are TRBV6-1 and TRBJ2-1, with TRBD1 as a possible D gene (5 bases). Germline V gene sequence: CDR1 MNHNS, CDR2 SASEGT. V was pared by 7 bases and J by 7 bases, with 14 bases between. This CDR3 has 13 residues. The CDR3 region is CASTEGRVNEQFF. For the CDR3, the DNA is TGTGCCAGCACCGAAGGCAGGGTTAATGAGCAGTTCTTC.

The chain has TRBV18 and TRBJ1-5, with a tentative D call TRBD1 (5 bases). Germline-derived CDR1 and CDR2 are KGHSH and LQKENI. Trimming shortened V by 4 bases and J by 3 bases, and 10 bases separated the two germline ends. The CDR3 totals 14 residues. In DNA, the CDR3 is TGTGCCAGCTCACAGGGGACCCACAATCAGCCCCAGCATTTT. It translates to CASSQGTHNQPQHF.

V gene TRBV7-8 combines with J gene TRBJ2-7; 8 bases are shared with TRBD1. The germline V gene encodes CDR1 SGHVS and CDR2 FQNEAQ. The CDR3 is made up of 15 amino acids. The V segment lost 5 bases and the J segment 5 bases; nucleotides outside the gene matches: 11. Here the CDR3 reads CASSREGQGNHEQYF. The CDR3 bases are TGTGCCAGCAGCCGAGAAGGACAGGGAAACCACGAGCAGTACTTC.

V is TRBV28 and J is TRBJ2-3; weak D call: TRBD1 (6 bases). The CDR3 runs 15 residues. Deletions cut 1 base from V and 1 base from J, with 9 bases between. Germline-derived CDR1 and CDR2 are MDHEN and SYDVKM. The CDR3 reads CASSLSDSRTDTQYF. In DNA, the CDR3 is TGTGCCAGCAGTTTATCGGACAGTCGCACAGATACGCAGTATTTT.

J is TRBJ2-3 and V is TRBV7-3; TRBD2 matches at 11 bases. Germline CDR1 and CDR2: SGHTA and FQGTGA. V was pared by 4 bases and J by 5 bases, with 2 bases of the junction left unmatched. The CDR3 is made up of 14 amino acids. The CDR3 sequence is CASSSLAGGDTQYF. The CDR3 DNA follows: TGTGCCAGCAGCTCCCTAGCGGGGGGAGATACGCAGTATTTT. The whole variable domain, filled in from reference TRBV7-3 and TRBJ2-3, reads GAGVSQTPSNKVTEKGKYVELRCDPISGHTALYWYRQSLGQGPEFLIYFQGTGAADDSGLPNDRFFAVRPEGSVSTLKIQRTERGDSAVYLCASSSLAGGDTQYFGPGTRLTVL.

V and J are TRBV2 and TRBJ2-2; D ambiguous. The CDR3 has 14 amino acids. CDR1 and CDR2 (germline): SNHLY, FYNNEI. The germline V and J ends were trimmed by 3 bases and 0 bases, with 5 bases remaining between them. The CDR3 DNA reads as TGTGCCAGCAGTGAGAGTACGAACACCGGGGAGCTGTTTTTT. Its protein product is CASSESTNTGELFF.

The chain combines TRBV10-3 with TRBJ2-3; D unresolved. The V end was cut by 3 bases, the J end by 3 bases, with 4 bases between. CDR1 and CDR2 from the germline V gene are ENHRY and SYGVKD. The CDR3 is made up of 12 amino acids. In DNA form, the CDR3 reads TGTGCCATCAGTGACGGGACAGATACGCAGTATTTT. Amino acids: CAISDGTDTQYF.

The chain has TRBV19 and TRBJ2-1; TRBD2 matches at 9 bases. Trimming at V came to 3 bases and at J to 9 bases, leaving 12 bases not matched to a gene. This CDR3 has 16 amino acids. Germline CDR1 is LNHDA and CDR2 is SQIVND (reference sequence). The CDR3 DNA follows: TGTGCCAGTAGTATTCGTGCGCCTAGCGGGAACTTTGAGCAGTTCTTC. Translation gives CASSIRAPSGNFEQFF.

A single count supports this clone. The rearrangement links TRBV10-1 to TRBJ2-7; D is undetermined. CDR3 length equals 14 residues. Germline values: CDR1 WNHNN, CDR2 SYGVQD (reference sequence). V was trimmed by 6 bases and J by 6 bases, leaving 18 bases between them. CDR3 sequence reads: CASSPKAGYSEQYF. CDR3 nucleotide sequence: TGCGCCAGCAGCCCAAAGGCAGGCTACTCCGAGCAGTACTTC.

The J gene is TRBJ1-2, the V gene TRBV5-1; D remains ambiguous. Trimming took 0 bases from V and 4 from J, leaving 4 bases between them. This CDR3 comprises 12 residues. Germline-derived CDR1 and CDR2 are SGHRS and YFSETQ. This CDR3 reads CASSLEPYGYTF. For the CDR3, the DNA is TGCGCCAGCAGCTTGGAACCCTATGGCTACACCTTC.

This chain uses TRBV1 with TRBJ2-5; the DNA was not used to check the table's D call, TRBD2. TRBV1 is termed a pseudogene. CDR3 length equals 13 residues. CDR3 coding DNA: TGCACCAGCAGCCACGCCGGGGGAGAGACCCAGTACTTC. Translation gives CTSSHAGGETQYF.

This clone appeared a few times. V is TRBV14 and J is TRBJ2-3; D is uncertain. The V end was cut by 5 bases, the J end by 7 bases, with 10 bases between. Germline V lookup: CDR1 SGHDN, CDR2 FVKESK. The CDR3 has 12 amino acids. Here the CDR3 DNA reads TGTGCCAGCAGCGAACAGTGGAATACGCAGTATTTT. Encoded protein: CASSEQWNTQYF. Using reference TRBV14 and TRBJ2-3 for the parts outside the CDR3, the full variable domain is EAGVTQFPSHSVIEKGQTVTLRCDPISGHDNLYWYRRVMGKEIKFLLHFVKESKQDESGMPNNRFLAERTGGTYSTLKVQPAELEDSGVYFCASSEQWNTQYFGPGTRLTVL.

The CDR3 region has the DNA TGTGCCAGCAGCACTGGGACCTCCAGAAACTACGAGCAGTACTTC. The encoded protein is CASSTGTSRNYEQYF. The chain links TRBV28 to TRBJ2-7; D may be TRBD1 or TRBD2 (5 bases each). The V end was cut by 6 bases, the J end by 3 bases, with 18 bases between. This CDR3 is 15 amino acids long. The germline CDR1 and CDR2 sequences are MDHEN and SYDVKM.

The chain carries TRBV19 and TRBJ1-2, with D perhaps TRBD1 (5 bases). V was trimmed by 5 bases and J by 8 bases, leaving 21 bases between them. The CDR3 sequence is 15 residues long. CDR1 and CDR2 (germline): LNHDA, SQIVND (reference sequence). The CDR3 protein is CASSARDGGFRGYTF. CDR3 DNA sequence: TGTGCCAGTAGTGCTCGGGACGGCGGATTTCGGGGCTACACCTTC.

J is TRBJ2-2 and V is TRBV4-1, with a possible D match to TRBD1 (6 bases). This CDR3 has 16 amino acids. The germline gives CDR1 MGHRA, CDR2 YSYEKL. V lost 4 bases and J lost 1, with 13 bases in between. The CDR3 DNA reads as TGCGCCAGCAGCCCATTGGGACACCAGAACACCGGGGAGCTGTTTTTT. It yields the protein CASSPLGHQNTGELFF.

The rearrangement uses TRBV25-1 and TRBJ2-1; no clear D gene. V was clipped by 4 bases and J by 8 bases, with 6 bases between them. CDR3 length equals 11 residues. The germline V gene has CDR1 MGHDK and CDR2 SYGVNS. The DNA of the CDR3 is TGTGCCAGCAGTGTACGTGATGAGCAGTTCTTC. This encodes CASSVRDEQFF.

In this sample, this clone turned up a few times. The CDR3 DNA follows: TGTGCCAGCAGCCGACTCGCAGGACTGTTATTCCTAAACACCATATATTTT. Protein: CASSRLAGLLFLNTIYF. The chain employs TRBV9 and TRBJ1-3; D unresolved. The CDR3 totals 17 residues. The V gene's germline CDR1 is SGDLS and CDR2 YYNGEE. The ends were cut back, 4 bases at V and 6 bases at J, with 23 bases in the middle.

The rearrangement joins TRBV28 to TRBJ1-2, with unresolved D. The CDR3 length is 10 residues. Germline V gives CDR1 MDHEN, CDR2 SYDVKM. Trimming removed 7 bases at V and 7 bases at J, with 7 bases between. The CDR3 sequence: CASKKVGYTF. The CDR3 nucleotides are TGTGCCAGCAAGAAGGTTGGCTACACCTTC.

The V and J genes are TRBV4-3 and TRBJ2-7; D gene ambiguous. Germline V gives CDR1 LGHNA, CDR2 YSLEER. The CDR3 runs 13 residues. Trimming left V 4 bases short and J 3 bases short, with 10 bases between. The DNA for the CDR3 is TGCGCCAGCAGCCTGTTAGTTGGCTACGAGCAGTACTTC. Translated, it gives CASSLLVGYEQYF.